This TCR beta chain was recorded in a study of identical twins (dated by TCRdb to 2016 to 2017). At the level of the whole study: To test whether fetal clonotypes persist, this study deep-sequenced TCR alpha and beta repertoires from monozygotic twins, from unrelated adults of various ages, and from cord blood. Replicate twin experiments were performed at different times using different library preparation protocols to rule out contamination. What the study reported, not specific to this receptor: Abundant cord blood beta clonotypes had fewer insertions, young adult naive repertoires showed a similar but weaker trend, and memory repertoires showed no such trend. Compared with coincidental sharing between unrelated individuals, an excess of low generation-probability sequences was observed among out-of-frame TCR alpha sequences shared between twins. Zero-insertion analyses could be partly confounded by invariant T cells such as MAIT and iNKT, although diverse VJ usage argued against such confounding for most clonotypes. Because the same donors could not be followed over many years, the conclusions relied on cross-sectional statistical analysis. In monozygotic twins, recombination models systematically underestimated out-of-frame TCR alpha sharing, but the models matched the sharing seen between unrelated individuals. Excess twin sharing in beta out-of-frame sequences was weaker because fewer shared sequences lowered the signal-to-noise ratio.

Library method: 5' RACE. Sequencing relied on an Illumina HiSeq 2000. Template switching introduced a universal primer binding site; the final cDNA contained a unique molecular identifier, enabling accurate counting of TCR cDNA molecules. First-strand cDNA for TCR alpha and beta chains was synthesized from specific primers in the conserved constant-segment region. To control for contamination, every cDNA library carried two barcodes: a SMART-Mk sample barcode plus Illumina barcodes. Two successive PCR steps introduced TruSeq adapter sequences along with Illumina sample barcodes. The TCR alpha and beta cDNA libraries were sequenced on the Illumina HiSeq platform using custom primers. Processing in the source paper ran as follows. MiGEC was used to process raw reads and extract unique molecular identifiers, and MiXCR was used to find CDR3 positions. Recombination models were inferred per individual with the repgenHMM and IGoR tools using an EM algorithm. The analysis of shared clonotypes was done with the tcR package in R, with sharing normalized by the product of cloneset sizes. To study raw recombination free of thymic and clonal selection effects, out-of-frame nonproductive sequences were analyzed. TCRdb redid the processing of the public reads, applying fastp at Q25 and MiXCR, and retained in-frame beta chains. Each record represents a unique CDR3 protein, reported with the most common genes and DNA among its rows. Clone size and V and J calls follow TCRdb, not the original study. For this sample the table gives 400,000 to 650,000 distinct CDR3 sequences, of which approximately 22% were detected only once. Around 0.91% of the sample rests with the top ten.

Concerning this clonotype: The clone's antigen remains unknown. Qualities for individual bases were not recorded, and no much larger clone is one base off.

V and J lose 0 bases and 2 bases, and a span of 10 bases separates them. The germline V gene provides CDR1 LGHNA and CDR2 YSLEER. Inclusive of the bounding cysteine and phenylalanine, the CDR3 is 15 residues long. Of the read, only the CDR3 DNA is kept; its 45 bases are in frame from base 1. All donors were healthy Caucasians. The twin cohort comprised three pairs of female monozygotic twins, all aged about 18 to 30 years. Positive isolation kits from Invitrogen were used to isolate CD4+ and CD8+ T cell populations. This sample also appeared in a second study, on T cells expressing NK-cell markers. In that second paper, the authors write: In sorted CD3+CD56+NKG2C+, CD3+CD56+NKG2C- and CD3+CD56-NKG2C+ T-cell subsets from about 8 donors, TCR beta-chain repertoires were profiled. Among the eight sequenced donors, only one was HCMV-seronegative, while the other seven were HCMV-seropositive. To restrict sorting to alphabetaTCR-expressing T cells, an anti-gammadeltaTCR antibody was added in several experiments. For about 6 donors, the dominant CD3+CD56+NKG2C+ clonotypes were among the top 10 CD8+ clonotypes and accounted for roughly 1.0-7.5% of CD8+ T cells. Those dominant clonotypes were again the most abundant among CD3+CD56-NKG2C+ cells in four donors, at roughly 25-60.1%. It remained unclear whether the expanded NKG2C-expressing T cell clones were specific for HCMV antigens. Randomly selected healthy volunteers, three men and five women, were used as the eight sequenced donors. HCMV serostatus was determined by detecting HCMV-specific IgG in serum with a commercial ELISA kit. MIGEC handled demultiplexing of the reads and grouping by UMI, while MiTCR was used to assemble and quantify clonotypes. Only TCR cDNA sequences supported by at least two reads were kept to exclude erroneous sequences. The tcR package was used for downstream repertoire analysis, and clonotypes were matched across fractions by CDR3 nucleotide sequence plus V segment. VDJmatch was used to annotate antigen specificity against VDJdb, with one amino acid substitution allowed in CDR3.

The sequence was collected from a woman aged 18 to 35 in good health. Specimen: CD4+ T cells sorted from blood. The rearrangement joined TRBV4-3 to TRBJ1-1; the D gene assignment is ambiguous. The sequenced DNA: TGCGCCAGCAGCCAAGATTCCAGGCCCAACACTGAAGCTTTCTTT. Its protein reads: CASSQDSRPNTEAFF.